This T cell receptor (beta chain) was sequenced during a study of identical twins. This clonotype was picked up a small number of times. Its antigen is currently unknown. Each CDR3 protein is one row after TCRdb ran MiXCR on the 5' RACE reads. The sample contains roughly 1.6 million distinct CDR3 sequences, less than 35% of which appear only once. V was clipped by 6 bases and J by 7 bases; unmatched bases: 8. This CDR3 contains 13 residues. Regarding the study as a whole: For cord blood, abundant beta clonotypes had fewer insertions, unlike memory repertoires, which showed none. The analysis was cross-sectional rather than longitudinal within donors.

J is TRBJ1-1 and V is TRBV12-3 or TRBV12-4, with TRBD1 matching 7 bases. Sequencing was carried out using cord blood. This TCR was sampled from a newborn girl in good health. The DNA of the CDR3 is TGTGCCAGCAGCCAGACCTGGGACAGTGAAGCTTTCTTT. Its translation: CASSQTWDSEAFF.